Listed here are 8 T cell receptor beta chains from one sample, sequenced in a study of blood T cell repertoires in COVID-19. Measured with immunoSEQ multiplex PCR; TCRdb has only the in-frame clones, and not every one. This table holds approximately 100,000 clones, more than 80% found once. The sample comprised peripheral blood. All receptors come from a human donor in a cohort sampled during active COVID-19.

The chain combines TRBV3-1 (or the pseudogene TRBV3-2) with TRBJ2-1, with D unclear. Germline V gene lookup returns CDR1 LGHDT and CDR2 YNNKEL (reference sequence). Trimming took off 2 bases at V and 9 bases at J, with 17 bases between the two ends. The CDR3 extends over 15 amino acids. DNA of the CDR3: TGTGCCAGCAGCCAAAGGCAGGTCGGCAAAGGTGAGCAGTTCTTC. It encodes CASSQRQVGKGEQFF.

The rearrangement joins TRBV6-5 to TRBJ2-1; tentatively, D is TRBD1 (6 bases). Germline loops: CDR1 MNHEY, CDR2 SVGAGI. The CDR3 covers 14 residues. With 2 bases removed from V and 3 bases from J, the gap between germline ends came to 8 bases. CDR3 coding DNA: TGTGCCAGCAGTTACGCGGACAGCTACAATGAGCAGTTCTTC. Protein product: CASSYADSYNEQFF.

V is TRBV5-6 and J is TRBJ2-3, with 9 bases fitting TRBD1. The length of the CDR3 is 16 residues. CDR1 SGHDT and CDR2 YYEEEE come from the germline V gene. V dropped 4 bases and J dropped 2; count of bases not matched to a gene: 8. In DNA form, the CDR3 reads TGTGCCAGCAGCCAAGGGACAGGGAAAACCACAGATACGCAGTATTTT. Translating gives CASSQGTGKTTDTQYF.

The CDR3 sequence: CASSFGPGSSGRPTGELFF. Written as DNA, the CDR3 is TGTGCCAGCAGCTTCGGCCCTGGGTCTAGCGGGAGGCCCACCGGGGAGCTGTTTTTT. The chain combines TRBV11-3 with TRBJ2-2; 11 nucleotides align to TRBD2. Germline assignment: CDR1 SGHNT and CDR2 YENEEA. The CDR3 has 19 residues. The trim removed 3 bases at V and 4 bases at J, leaving 13 bases unmatched.

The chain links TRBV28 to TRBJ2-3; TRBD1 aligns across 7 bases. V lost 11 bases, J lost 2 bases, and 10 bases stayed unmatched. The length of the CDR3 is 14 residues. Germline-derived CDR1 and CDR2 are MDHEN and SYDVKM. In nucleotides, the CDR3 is TGTGCCGGATCCCGGGACAGCACCACAGATACGCAGTATTTT. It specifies CAGSRDSTTDTQYF.

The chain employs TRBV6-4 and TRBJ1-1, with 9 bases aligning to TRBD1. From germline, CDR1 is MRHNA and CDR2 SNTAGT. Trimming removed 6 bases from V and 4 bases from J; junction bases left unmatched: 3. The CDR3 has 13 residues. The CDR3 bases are TGTGCCAGCAGGCTGGACAGGGGCACTGAAGCTTTCTTT. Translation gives CASRLDRGTEAFF.

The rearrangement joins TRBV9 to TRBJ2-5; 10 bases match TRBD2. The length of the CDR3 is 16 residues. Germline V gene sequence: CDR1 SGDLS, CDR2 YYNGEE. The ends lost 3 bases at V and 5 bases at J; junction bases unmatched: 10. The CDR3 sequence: CASSGTLAGGSETQYF. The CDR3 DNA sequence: TGTGCCAGCAGCGGGACTTTAGCGGGGGGCTCGGAGACCCAGTACTTC.

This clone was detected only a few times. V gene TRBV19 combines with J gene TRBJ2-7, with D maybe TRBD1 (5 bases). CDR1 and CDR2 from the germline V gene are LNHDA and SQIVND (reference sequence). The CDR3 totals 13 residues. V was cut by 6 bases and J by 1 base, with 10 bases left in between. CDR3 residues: CASSPTESYEQYF. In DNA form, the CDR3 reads TGTGCCAGTAGCCCGACAGAGTCCTACGAGCAGTACTTC.